The source of this T cell receptor beta chain is a study of T cell repertoires in cytomegalovirus infection. About the research overall: Indicated by public TCR beta signatures were CMV infection and matching HLA type. Study observations and caveats: In two of eight donors, the top clonotype was HLA-C-restricted CMV-specific.

TCRdb reprocessed the reads with MiXCR, giving one entry per CDR3 protein. The sample lists roughly 280,000 distinct CDR3 sequences; around 8.7% were seen once. To note about this clonotype: Its antigen remains unidentified.

CDR1 is SGHTA, CDR2 FQGNSA, per germline. Trimming removed 5 bases at V and 4 bases at J, with 14 bases between. The length of the CDR3 is 14 residues. The chain uses TRBV7-2 and TRBJ1-1; D possibly corresponds to TRBD1 (6 bases). Sequencing was performed on PBMCs. This sequence was found in a human donor in good health (CMV status not recorded). Some clones in this sample may be carry-over from other donors' samples. The CDR3 DNA sequence: TGTGCCAGCAGCCAAACAGGGTTAGGCACTGAAGCTTTCTTT. Its translation: CASSQTGLGTEAFF.